This T cell receptor beta chain was recorded in a study of T-cell memory formation after mild COVID-19. Germline-derived CDR1 and CDR2 are SGHTA and FQGNSA. The CDR3 runs to 12 residues. With 5 bases removed from V and 5 bases from J, the gap between germline ends came to 10 bases. TCRdb called the 5' RACE reads again in MiXCR, with one record for every CDR3 protein. The table shows about 390,000 distinct CDR3 sequences, with roughly 15% occurring only once. Sequenced material: PBMCs or a T cell subset sorted from them (not recorded which). The rearrangement uses TRBV7-2 and TRBJ2-7; D is perhaps TRBD1 (5 bases). The receptor comes from a man aged 18 to 30 who had mild COVID-19 (a few samples of this study predate the infection). Cell type and time point are not known. CDR3 in amino acids: CASSRQLHEQYF. The CDR3 DNA reads as TGTGCCAGCAGCCGACAGTTACACGAGCAGTACTTC.